The present T cell receptor beta chain was sequenced within a study of shared clonotypes between healthy human individuals. General study points: Larger estimated richness was generally recorded for naive subsets relative to memory subsets.

On this clone: As yet, its antigen is unknown.

Sequenced by immunoSEQ multiplex PCR; TCRdb stores in-frame clones only, minus some. This sample has some 580,000 clones, with 98% found just once. Per germline, CDR1 SGHNT and CDR2 YENEEA. The V and J ends lost 8 bases and 1 base respectively, with 8 bases between them. The CDR3 is 12 amino acids. Selected positively for CCR7 and CD45RO-negative, naive CD8 cells excluded terminally differentiated effector memory CD45RA+ cells. The source of this sequence is a young man in good health. The sequencing sample was made of naive CD8+ T cells sorted from blood. The V call is TRBV11-3, the J call TRBJ1-1; D is ambiguous. CDR3 region: CASSEGNTEAFF. For the CDR3, the DNA is TGTGCCAGCTCCGAGGGGAACACTGAAGCTTTCTTT.